This T cell receptor (beta chain) was sequenced in a study of metastatic and nonmetastatic thyroid tumors. At the level of the study: A comparison of repertoires was made across blood and tumor or nodule tissue from malignant and benign thyroid patients.

This clone came up many times. What it binds is not known. A read error may be the cause here, since a much bigger clone is one base away. Findings and limits, study-wide: When malignant thyroid tumors were compared with benign nodules, TCR beta diversity was reportedly significantly higher in the malignant tumors. This held in both blood and tumor samples.

Trimming removed 4 bases at V and 2 bases at J, with 6 bases between. The CDR3 totals 12 residues. Germline CDR1 reads MNHNS; CDR2 reads SASEGT. Among the patients, none had received any treatment before thyroid surgery. Original processing methods: Variation in CDR3 across clinicopathological groups served as the basis for constructing a distant-metastasis classifier in papillary thyroid cancer. TCRdb ran MiXCR on the PCR reads. TCRdb's processing, not the authors', yielded these V and J calls. Seen here are 20,000 or so clones, about 27% observed once, and the top ten hold about 10%. The V call is TRBV6-1, the J call TRBJ2-7; D is unresolved. Material for sequencing was tumor tissue. The sequence came from a female donor with papillary thyroid cancer or a benign thyroid nodule (not recorded which). Some clones in this sample may be carry-over from other donors' samples. CDR3 amino acids: CASSAPAYEQYF. In nucleotides, the CDR3 is TGTGCCAGCAGTGCACCTGCCTACGAGCAGTACTTC.